A single sample is the source of the 16 T cell receptor beta chains below, sequenced in a study of T-cell reconstitution after alpha-beta-depleted transplantation in children (dated by TCRdb to about 2016). Library prep was done by PCR. TCRdb lists the instrument as Illumina HiSeq 2500. To normalize quantification of the TCRbeta repertoire, the TCR libraries were built with molecular barcoding that relied on unique molecular identifiers. The public reads were reanalyzed by TCRdb: fastp trimming at Q25, MiXCR alignment, in-frame beta chains only. For every CDR3 protein sequence, its rows merge into one entry that carries the most common genes and DNA. Recorded for this sample are 800,000 to 1,000,000 distinct CDR3 sequences; under 30% of them occurred a single time. The top ten clones comprise 28% of the sample. The treatment or condition label, read with the paper, signifies: allogeneic hematopoietic cell transplantation with graft depleted of TCRalphabeta T cells and CD19 B cells.

The material was PBMCs, mostly from graft donor cells, obtained 360 days after TCRalphabeta/CD19-depleted stem cell transplant. The receptor set was obtained from a boy under three years old who had a stem cell transplant for SCID, so the T cells may come from the graft donor.

The V gene is TRBV6-5, the J gene TRBJ2-3; unclear D gene. The germline V gene encodes CDR1 MNHEY and CDR2 SVGAGI. Trimming cost V 2 bases and J 2 bases, with 11 bases left between them. The CDR3 totals 15 residues. The CDR3 coding sequence is TGTGCCAGCAGTTACGGTAATCTGGCCACAGATACGCAGTATTTT. Translating it yields CASSYGNLATDTQYF.

At least ten counts were recorded for this clonotype. The chain is built from TRBV2 and TRBJ1-2, with D uncertain. CDR1 SNHLY and CDR2 FYNNEI come from the germline V gene. Trimming left V 4 bases short and J 3 bases short, with 3 bases between. The CDR3 covers 11 residues. The CDR3 region is CASSVYYGYTF. In nucleotides, the CDR3 is TGTGCCAGCAGTGTCTACTATGGCTACACCTTC.

There are a few counts of this clonotype. The V call is TRBV7-2, the J call TRBJ2-3; TRBD2 aligns across 13 bases. The CDR3 runs to 16 residues. J lost 4 bases, V lost 4 bases, and 5 bases had no gene match. Germline lookup yields CDR1 SGHTA and CDR2 FQGNSA. CDR3 DNA sequence: TGTGCCAGCAGCTCGACTAGCGGGGGGTATGCAGATACGCAGTATTTT. Translated, it gives CASSSTSGGYADTQYF.

Note on this clonotype: A read error is possible here, since a much larger clone lies one base away. No conserved phenylalanine or tryptophan is present at the end of the CDR3, so a read error is the likely explanation. The gene calls are TRBV5-1 and TRBJ2-2; D not resolved. The CDR3 spans 15 residues. Between the trimmed V and J ends, which lost 0 bases and 4 bases, there was a span of 10 bases. Germline assignment: CDR1 SGHRS and CDR2 YFSETQ. The CDR3 loop reads CASSLAGLSTGELFV. CDR3 DNA: TGCGCCAGCAGCTTGGCTGGGTTGAGCACCGGGGAGCTGTTTGTT.

This rearrangement joins TRBV29-1 to TRBJ2-7; D possibly corresponds to TRBD1 (6 bases). Germline values: CDR1 SQVTM, CDR2 ANQGSEA. The CDR3 is made up of 13 amino acids. The V and J ends lost 4 bases and 0 bases respectively, with 10 bases between them. The CDR3 region has the DNA TGCAGCGTTGGCGCAGGGGTCTCCTACGAGCAGTACTTC. Encoded protein: CSVGAGVSYEQYF.

V and J are TRBV7-9 and TRBJ2-5; D is ambiguous. Germline CDR1 SEHNR, CDR2 FQNEAQ (reference sequence). Trimming left V 4 bases short and J 5 bases short, with 20 bases between. CDR3 length: 16 amino acids. The CDR3 sequence is CASSSGYPSARETQYF. The CDR3 DNA reads TGTGCCAGCAGCTCAGGATACCCCTCCGCGAGGGAGACCCAGTACTTC.

This clonotype was counted between two and nine times. This rearrangement joins TRBV7-3 to TRBJ2-3; D is unclear. From germline, CDR1 is SGHTA and CDR2 FQGTGA. V lost 0 bases and J 1 base, leaving 11 bases between the germline ends. The CDR3 runs 16 residues. The DNA of the CDR3 is TGTGCCAGCAGCTTAACCCTATCAAGGGGCACAGATACGCAGTATTTT. It is translated as CASSLTLSRGTDTQYF.

This clonotype was seen just once. The chain has TRBV6-5 and TRBJ1-6; the D gene is possibly TRBD1 (5 bases). CDR3 length equals 14 residues. Trimming removed 2 bases from V and 7 bases from J, with 9 bases in between. Germline CDR1 is MNHEY and CDR2 is SVGAGI. The CDR3 loop reads CASSYPGTNSPLHF. The CDR3 DNA follows: TGTGCCAGCAGTTACCCAGGGACGAATTCACCCCTCCACTTT.

The chain carries TRBV5-1 and TRBJ1-1; 7 bases fit TRBD1. The germline CDR1 and CDR2 sequences are SGHRS and YFSETQ. This CDR3 is 15 amino acids long. J was trimmed by 1 base and V by 3 bases; bases with no gene match: 6. As DNA, the CDR3 is TGCGCCAGCAGCTGGGAGGGGGCCAAGAACACTGAAGCTTTCTTT. Amino acid sequence: CASSWEGAKNTEAFF.

This clonotype was counted once. The chain recombines TRBV6-2 or TRBV6-3 with TRBJ2-7; D is ambiguous. CDR1 is MNHEY and CDR2 is SVGEGT in the germline V gene. The CDR3 has 15 amino acids. Trimming left V 6 bases short and J 3 bases short, with 18 bases between. This CDR3 is CASSHSSPKGYEQYF. CDR3 coding DNA: TGTGCCAGCAGCCACTCGTCCCCCAAGGGCTACGAGCAGTACTTC.

V is TRBV6-2 or TRBV6-3 and J is TRBJ2-7; D call uncertain. Trimming left V 6 bases short and J 3 bases short, with 21 bases between. There are 16 residues in the CDR3. Germline V CDR1 and CDR2: MNHEY, SVGEGT. CDR3 region: CASRRVAPDPDYEQYF. CDR3 sequence (DNA): TGTGCCAGCAGGAGAGTCGCGCCGGACCCCGACTACGAGCAGTACTTC.

In its sample, this clonotype was seen a few times. The V gene is TRBV3-1, the J gene TRBJ2-5, with D possibly matching TRBD2 (5 bases). CDR3 length equals 14 residues. The V end lost 2 bases, the J end lost 1 base, and 8 bases lay between the germline ends. Germline V lookup: CDR1 LGHDT, CDR2 YNNKEL (reference sequence). In DNA form, the CDR3 reads TGTGCCAGCAGCCAAACCGGACTCCAAGAGACCCAGTACTTC. Encoded protein: CASSQTGLQETQYF.

In its sample, this clonotype was seen many times. The V call is TRBV12-3 or TRBV12-4, the J call TRBJ1-1, with D perhaps matching TRBD1 (6 bases). The CDR3 length is 14 residues. The V end lost 4 bases, the J end lost 1 base, and 10 bases lay between the germline ends. The CDR3 nucleotides are TGTGCCAGCAGTTACCCGGACAGGAACACTGAAGCTTTCTTT. Its protein is CASSYPDRNTEAFF.

The V and J genes are TRBV11-3 and TRBJ2-1, with TRBD1 identical over 8 bases. The CDR3 contains 14 residues. V lost 1 base, J lost 6 bases, and 2 bases stayed unmatched. Per germline, CDR1 SGHNT and CDR2 YENEEA. DNA for the CDR3: TGTGCCAGCAGCTTAGGGACAGGGATCAATGAGCAGTTCTTC. Protein sequence: CASSLGTGINEQFF.

J is TRBJ2-1 and V is TRBV15; D gene unclear. The V gene lost 3 bases and the J gene lost 1 base, with 10 bases spanning the gap. The germline V gene encodes CDR1 LNHNV and CDR2 YYDKDF (reference sequence). The CDR3 extends over 15 amino acids. The CDR3 loop reads CATSRGRFSYNEQFF. DNA for the CDR3: TGTGCCACCAGCAGGGGCAGATTTTCCTACAATGAGCAGTTCTTC.

This clonotype appeared a few times. V gene TRBV5-1 combines with J gene TRBJ2-2, with 8 bases aligning to TRBD1. Germline values: CDR1 SGHRS, CDR2 YFSETQ. The ends lost 7 bases at V and 5 bases at J; junction bases unmatched: 7. CDR3 length equals 14 residues. CDR3 sequence reads: CASSDRASTGELFF. The CDR3 bases are TGCGCCAGCTCGGACAGGGCGAGTACCGGGGAGCTGTTTTTT.